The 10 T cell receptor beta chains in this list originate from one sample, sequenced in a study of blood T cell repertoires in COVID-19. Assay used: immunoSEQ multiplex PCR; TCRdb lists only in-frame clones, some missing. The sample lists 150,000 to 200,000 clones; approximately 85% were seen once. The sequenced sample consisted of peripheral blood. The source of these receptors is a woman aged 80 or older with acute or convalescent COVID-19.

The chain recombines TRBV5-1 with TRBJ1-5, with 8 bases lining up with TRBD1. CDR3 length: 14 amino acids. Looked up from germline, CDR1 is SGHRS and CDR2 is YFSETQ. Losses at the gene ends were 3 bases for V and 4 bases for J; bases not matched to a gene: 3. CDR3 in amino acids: CASSSTGGNQPQHF. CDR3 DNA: TGCGCCAGCAGCTCTACAGGGGGGAATCAGCCCCAGCATTTT.

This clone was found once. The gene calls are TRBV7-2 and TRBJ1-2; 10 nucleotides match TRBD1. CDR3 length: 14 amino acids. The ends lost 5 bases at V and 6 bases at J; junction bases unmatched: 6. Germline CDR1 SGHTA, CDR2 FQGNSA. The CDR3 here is CASSPWGTGDGYTF. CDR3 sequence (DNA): TGTGCCAGCAGCCCTTGGGGGACAGGGGATGGCTACACCTTC.

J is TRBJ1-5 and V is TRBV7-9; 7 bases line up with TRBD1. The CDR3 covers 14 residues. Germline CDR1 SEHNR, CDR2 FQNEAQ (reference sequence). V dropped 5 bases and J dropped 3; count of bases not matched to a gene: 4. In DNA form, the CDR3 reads TGTGCCAGCAGCCAGACAGGGCTCAATCAGCCCCAGCATTTT. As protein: CASSQTGLNQPQHF.

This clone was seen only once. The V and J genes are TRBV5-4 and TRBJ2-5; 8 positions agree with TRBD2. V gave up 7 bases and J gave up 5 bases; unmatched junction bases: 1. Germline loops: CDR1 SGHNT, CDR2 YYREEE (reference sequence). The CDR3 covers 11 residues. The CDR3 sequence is CASRGGETQYF. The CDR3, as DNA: TGTGCCAGCCGGGGGGGGGAGACCCAGTACTTC. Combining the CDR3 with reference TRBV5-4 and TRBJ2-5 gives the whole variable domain ETGVTQSPTHLIKTRGQQVTLRCSSQSGHNTVSWYQQALGQGPQFIFQYYREEENGRGNFPPRFSGLQFPNYSSELNVNALELDDSALYLCASRGGETQYFGPGTRLLVL.

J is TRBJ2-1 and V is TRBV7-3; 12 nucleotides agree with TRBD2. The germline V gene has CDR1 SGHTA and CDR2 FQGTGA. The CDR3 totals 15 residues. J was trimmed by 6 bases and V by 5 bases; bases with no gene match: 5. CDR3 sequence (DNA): TGTGCCAGCAGCCTGCTAGCGGGAGGGAGCAATGAGCAGTTCTTC. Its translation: CASSLLAGGSNEQFF. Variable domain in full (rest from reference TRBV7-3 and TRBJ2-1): GAGVSQTPSNKVTEKGKYVELRCDPISGHTALYWYRQSLGQGPEFLIYFQGTGAADDSGLPNDRFFAVRPEGSVSTLKIQRTERGDSAVYLCASSLLAGGSNEQFFGPGTRLTVL.

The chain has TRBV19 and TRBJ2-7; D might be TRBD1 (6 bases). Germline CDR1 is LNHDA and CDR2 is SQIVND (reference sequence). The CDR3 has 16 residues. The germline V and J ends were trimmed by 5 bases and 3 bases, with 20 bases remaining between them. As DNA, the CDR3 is TGTGCCAGTAGTCCTACAGGGTCCGCAATTTTCTACGAGCAGTACTTC. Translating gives CASSPTGSAIFYEQYF.

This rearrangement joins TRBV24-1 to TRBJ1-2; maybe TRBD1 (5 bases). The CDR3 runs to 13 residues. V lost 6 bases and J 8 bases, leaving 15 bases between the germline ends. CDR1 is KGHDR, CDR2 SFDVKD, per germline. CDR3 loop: CATSKRGAGGYTF. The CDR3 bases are TGTGCCACCAGTAAACGTGGGGCTGGAGGCTACACCTTC.

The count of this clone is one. DNA for the CDR3: TGTGCCACCAGTGATGAGCTTAATGAGCAGTTCTTC. Amino acids: CATSDELNEQFF. V is TRBV24-1 and J is TRBJ2-1; D not certain. CDR3 length: 12 amino acids. The V and J ends lost 3 bases and 7 bases respectively, with 6 bases between them. Germline-derived CDR1 and CDR2 are KGHDR and SFDVKD.

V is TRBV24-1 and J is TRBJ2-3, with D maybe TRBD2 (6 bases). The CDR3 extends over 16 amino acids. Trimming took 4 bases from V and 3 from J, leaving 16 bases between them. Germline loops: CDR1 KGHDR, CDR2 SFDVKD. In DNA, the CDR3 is TGTGCCACCAGTGACGGCCGACTAGGATCTACAGATACGCAGTATTTT. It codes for CATSDGRLGSTDTQYF.

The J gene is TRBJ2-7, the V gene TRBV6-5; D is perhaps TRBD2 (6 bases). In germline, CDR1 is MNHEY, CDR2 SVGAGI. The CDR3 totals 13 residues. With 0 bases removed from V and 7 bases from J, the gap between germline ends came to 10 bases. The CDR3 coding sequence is TGTGCCAGCAGTTACTCGGGACTTTTGGAGCAGTACTTC. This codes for CASSYSGLLEQYF.